Below are 8 T cell receptor beta chains sequenced from a single sample in a study of blood T cells in healthy people across ages. A second PCR, run for about 7 to 11 cycles, used a sample-barcoded 5' primer plus a J-beta primer mix. One entry per CDR3 protein results from TCRdb running MiXCR on the 5' RACE reads. The sample includes about 690,000 distinct CDR3 sequences, approximately 40% of them seen just once. Sample: blood. The receptors come from an older man in good health.

The genes are TRBV5-1 and TRBJ1-2, with TRBD1 matching 7 bases. The germline V gene has CDR1 SGHRS and CDR2 YFSETQ. The V gene end was trimmed by 0 bases and the J gene end by 7 bases; junction bases not matched to a gene: 15. The CDR3 loop spans 17 amino acids. The CDR3 nucleotides read TGCGCCAGCAGCTTGGATGGAAACAGGGGCCCGTCGGGTGGCTACACCTTC. Protein: CASSLDGNRGPSGGYTF.

Only one count was recorded for this clonotype. The gene calls are TRBV20-1 and TRBJ2-1; possibly TRBD1 or TRBD2 for D (6 bases each). Germline assignment: CDR1 DFQATT and CDR2 SNEGSKA (reference sequence). The CDR3 is 12 residues long. The ends were cut back, 8 bases at V and 13 bases at J, with 21 bases in the middle. DNA of the CDR3: TGCAGTAAAGTACAGGGAGGTGAGACCCAGTTCTTC. Encoded protein: CSKVQGGETQFF.

This chain joins TRBV9 and TRBJ1-2, with TRBD1 matching 8 bases. The germline gives CDR1 SGDLS, CDR2 YYNGEE. The trim removed 4 bases at V and 8 bases at J, leaving 7 bases unmatched. This CDR3 is 13 amino acids long. CDR3 sequence (DNA): TGTGCCAGCAGCCCCCGGACAGGGAGAGGCTACACCTTC. Translation: CASSPRTGRGYTF.

This clonotype was seen just once. This sequence may be a read error, since a much larger clone differs from it by one base. This chain joins TRBV20-1 and TRBJ2-1; no clear D gene. This CDR3 is 15 amino acids long. Germline V gene data show CDR1 as DFQATT and CDR2 as SNEGSKA (reference sequence). The CDR3 spells CSAEKTQTVDNGQFF. The CDR3 DNA sequence: TGCAGTGCTGAAAAGACCCAGACGGTAGACAATGGGCAGTTCTTC.

The chain employs TRBV11-2 and TRBJ2-1; 9 nucleotides agree with TRBD1. Germline assignment: CDR1 SGHAT and CDR2 FQNNGV. V was pared by 0 bases and J by 3 bases, with 12 bases of the junction left unmatched. CDR3 length: 19 residues. CDR3 sequence (DNA): TGTGCCAGCAGCTTAGAAGGGACAGGGACAACCCGAGTCTACAATGAGCAGTTCTTC. Amino acids: CASSLEGTGTTRVYNEQFF.

This clonotype was recorded many times. This chain uses TRBV3-1 with TRBJ2-5; D might be TRBD1 (6 bases). Germline V gene sequence: CDR1 LGHDT, CDR2 YNNKEL (reference sequence). The CDR3 spans 14 residues. Trimming stripped 6 bases from V and 3 bases from J, with 14 bases between. CDR3 nucleotides: TGTGCCAGCAGTCCAACAGGGTTAGAAGAGACCCAGTACTTC. It yields the protein CASSPTGLEETQYF.

Turning to this clonotype: One end of the junction is discordant with germline, which a read error may explain. The V and J genes are TRBV24-1 and TRBJ2-3, with TRBD2 matching over 10 bases. From germline, CDR1 is KGHDR and CDR2 SFDVKD. The CDR3 is 17 residues long. The CDR3 region has the DNA TGTGCCACCAGTGACCCCTCTAGCGGGAGCGGCGCAGATATGCAGTATTTT. This sequence encodes CATSDPSSGSGADMQYF.

This clonotype was seen a few times. The J gene is TRBJ2-1, the V gene TRBV27; TRBD2 agrees at 9 bases. V dropped 10 bases and J dropped 7; count of bases not matched to a gene: 14. This CDR3 has 15 amino acids. The germline V gene has CDR1 MNHEY and CDR2 SMNVEV (reference sequence). CDR3 in amino acids: CATKGVAGVENEQFF. The CDR3 nucleotides read TGTGCCACCAAAGGGGTAGCGGGAGTTGAAAATGAGCAGTTCTTC.